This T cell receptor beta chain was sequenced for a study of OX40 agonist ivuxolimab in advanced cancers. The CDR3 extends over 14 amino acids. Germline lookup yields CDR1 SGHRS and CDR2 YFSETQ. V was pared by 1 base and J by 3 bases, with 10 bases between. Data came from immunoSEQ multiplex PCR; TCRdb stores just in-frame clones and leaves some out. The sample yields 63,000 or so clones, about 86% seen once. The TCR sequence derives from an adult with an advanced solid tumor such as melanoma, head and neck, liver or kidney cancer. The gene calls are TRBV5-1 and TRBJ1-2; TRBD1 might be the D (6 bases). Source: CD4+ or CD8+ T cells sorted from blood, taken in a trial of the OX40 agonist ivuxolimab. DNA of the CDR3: TGCGCCAGCAGCTTGCCAGGGGAAGACTATGGCTACACCTTC. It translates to CASSLPGEDYGYTF.